This TCR beta chain was documented in a study of metastatic and nonmetastatic thyroid tumors. The CDR3 is 17 amino acids. The V segment lost 4 bases and the J segment 0 bases; nucleotides outside the gene matches: 9. Germline-derived CDR1 and CDR2 are LGHDT and YNNKEL (reference sequence). Prior to thyroid surgery, none of the patients had received any treatment. This clone was detected many times. TCRdb re-clonotyped the PCR reads via MiXCR. The table lists 20,000 to 25,000 clones, 20% to 25% of them singletons, with around 4.6% in the top ten. Specimen: adjacent normal tissue. The chain uses TRBV3-1 and TRBJ1-3; 7 nucleotides match TRBD1. The sequence derives from a female donor with papillary thyroid cancer or a benign thyroid nodule (not recorded which). Some clones in this sample may be carry-over from other donors' samples. In DNA, the CDR3 is TGTGCCAGCAGCCGGAGAACGACAGGGCGCTCTGGAAACACCATATATTTT. The encoded protein is CASSRRTTGRSGNTIYF.